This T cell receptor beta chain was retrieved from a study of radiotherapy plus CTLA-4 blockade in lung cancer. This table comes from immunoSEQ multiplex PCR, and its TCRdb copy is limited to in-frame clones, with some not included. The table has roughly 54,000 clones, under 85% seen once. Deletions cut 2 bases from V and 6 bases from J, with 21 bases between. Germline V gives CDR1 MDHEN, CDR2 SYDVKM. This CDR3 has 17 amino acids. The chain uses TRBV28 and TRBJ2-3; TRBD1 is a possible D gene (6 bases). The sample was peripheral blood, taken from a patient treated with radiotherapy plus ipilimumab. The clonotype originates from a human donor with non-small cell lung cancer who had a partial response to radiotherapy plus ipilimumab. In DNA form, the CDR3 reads TGTGCCAGCAGTTTACCCCCTAGTCGGGCAGGGGTGGATACGCAGTATTTT. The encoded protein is CASSLPPSRAGVDTQYF.